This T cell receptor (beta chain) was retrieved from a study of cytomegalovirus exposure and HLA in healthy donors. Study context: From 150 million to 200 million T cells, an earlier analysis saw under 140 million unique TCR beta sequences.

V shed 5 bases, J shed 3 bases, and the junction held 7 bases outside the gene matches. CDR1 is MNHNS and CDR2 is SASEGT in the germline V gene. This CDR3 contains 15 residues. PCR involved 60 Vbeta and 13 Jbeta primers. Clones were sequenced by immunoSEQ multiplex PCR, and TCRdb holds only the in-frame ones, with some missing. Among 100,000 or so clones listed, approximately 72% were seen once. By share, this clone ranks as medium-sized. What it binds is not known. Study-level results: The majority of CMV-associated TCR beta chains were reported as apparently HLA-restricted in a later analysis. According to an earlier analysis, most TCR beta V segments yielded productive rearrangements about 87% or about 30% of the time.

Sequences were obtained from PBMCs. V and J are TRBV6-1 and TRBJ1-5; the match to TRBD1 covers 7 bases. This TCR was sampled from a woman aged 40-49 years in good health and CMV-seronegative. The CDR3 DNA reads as TGTGCCAGCAGTCAACAAACAGGGGTCAATCAGCCCCAGCATTTT. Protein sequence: CASSQQTGVNQPQHF.